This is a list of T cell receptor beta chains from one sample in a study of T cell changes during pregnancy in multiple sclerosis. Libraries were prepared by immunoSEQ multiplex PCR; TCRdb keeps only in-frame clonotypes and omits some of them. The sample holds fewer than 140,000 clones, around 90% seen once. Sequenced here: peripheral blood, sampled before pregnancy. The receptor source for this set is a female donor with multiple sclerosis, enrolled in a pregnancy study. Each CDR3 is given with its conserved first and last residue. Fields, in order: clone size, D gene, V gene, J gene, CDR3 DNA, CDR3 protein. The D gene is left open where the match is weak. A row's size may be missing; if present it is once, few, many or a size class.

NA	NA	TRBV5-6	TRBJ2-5	TGTGCCAGCAGCCTAGGCCCCATCGGGGAGACCCAGTACTTC	CASSLGPIGETQYF
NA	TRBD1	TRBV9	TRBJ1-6	TGTGCCAGCAGCGTAGATGGAACAGGGGTATATTCACCCCTCCACTTT	CASSVDGTGVYSPLHF
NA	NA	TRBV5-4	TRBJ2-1	TGTGCCAGCAGCTTACTAGGCAGCTCCTACAATGAGCAGTTCTTC	CASSLLGSSYNEQFF
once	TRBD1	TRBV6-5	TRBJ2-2	TGTGCCAGCAGTTACGAGGGGACAGGGGTCCCCGGGGAGCTGTTTTTT	CASSYEGTGVPGELFF
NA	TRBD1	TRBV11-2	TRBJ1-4	TGTGCCAGCAGCGCGATCAGGGGGCGGACTAATGAAAAACTGTTTTTT	CASSAIRGRTNEKLFF
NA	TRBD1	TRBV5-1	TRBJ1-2	TGCGCCAGCAGCAACCGGGACAGGGATGGCTACACCTTC	CASSNRDRDGYTF
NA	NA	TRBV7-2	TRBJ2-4	TGTGCCAGCAGCTTAGTGGTTGCGGGTCGAGCCAAAAACATTCAGTACTTC	CASSLVVAGRAKNIQYF
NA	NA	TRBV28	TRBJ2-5	TGTGCCAGCAGTTTGGGGAGTGAGACCCAGTACTTC	CASSLGSETQYF
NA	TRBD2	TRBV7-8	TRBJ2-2	TGTGCCAGCGGGCCGGGACTAGAGGACACCGGGGAGCTGTTTTTT	CASGPGLEDTGELFF
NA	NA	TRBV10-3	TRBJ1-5	TGTGCCATCAGCAACGTGGGGATGACCGGGGGTCAGCCCCAGCATTTT	CAISNVGMTGGQPQHF
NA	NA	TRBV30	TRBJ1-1	TGTGCGAGGAGGGTTTCGGCAGCTTTCTTT	CARRVSAAFF
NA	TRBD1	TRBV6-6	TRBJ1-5	TGTGCCAGCAGTTATTCGACAGGGGTTCATCAGCCCCAGCATTTT	CASSYSTGVHQPQHF
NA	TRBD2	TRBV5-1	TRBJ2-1	TGCGCCAGCAGCTCGGGACTAGCGGACAGTAATGAGCAGTTCTTC	CASSSGLADSNEQFF
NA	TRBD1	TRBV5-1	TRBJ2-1	TGCGCCAGCAGCGAACCCTCGGCCTCAGGGGGCAATGAGCAGTTCTTC	CASSEPSASGGNEQFF
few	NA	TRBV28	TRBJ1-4	TGTGCCAGCAGTGCAGGGTTTTCTCCGTTTTTT	CASSAGFSPFF
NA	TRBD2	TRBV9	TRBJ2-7	TGTGCCAGCAGCGGAACACTAGCGGGGGTTGAGCAGTACTTC	CASSGTLAGVEQYF
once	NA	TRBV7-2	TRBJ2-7	TGTGCCAGCAGCTTAGGTCGTTCCTACGAGCAGTACTTC	CASSLGRSYEQYF
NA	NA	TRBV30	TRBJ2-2	TGTGCCTGGAGCGTGAGCCGGACTACGGCTACCGGGGAGCTGTTTTTT	CAWSVSRTTATGELFF
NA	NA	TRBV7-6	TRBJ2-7	TGTGCCAGCAGCTTAGATGGCCCCTACGAGCAGTACTTC	CASSLDGPYEQYF
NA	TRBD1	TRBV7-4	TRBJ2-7	TGTGCCAGCAGCCACCACTTAAGACAGGGGTTCTACGAGCAGTACTTC	CASSHHLRQGFYEQYF
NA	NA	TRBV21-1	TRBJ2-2	TGTGCCAGCAGCCCGCCCGTACAGGGCAACACCGGGGAGCTGTTTTTT	CASSPPVQGNTGELFF
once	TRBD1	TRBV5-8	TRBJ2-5	TGTGCCAGCAGCTTGGCGGACAGGGCAGAGACCCAGTACTTC	CASSLADRAETQYF
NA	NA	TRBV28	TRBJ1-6	TGTGCCAGCAGTTTAGAGGTGGAGGGGTATTCACCCCTCCACTTT	CASSLEVEGYSPLHF
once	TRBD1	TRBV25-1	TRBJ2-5	TGTGCCAGCAGTGACCAACCTCTGACAGGGAAAGAGACCCAGTACTTC	CASSDQPLTGKETQYF
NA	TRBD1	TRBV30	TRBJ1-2	TGTGCCTGGAGTACGGGACAGGACTATGGCTACACCTTC	CAWSTGQDYGYTF
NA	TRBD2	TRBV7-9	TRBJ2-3	TGTGCCAGCAGCTTAGAGAAGCCGGGACTACACTTT	CASSLEKPGLHF
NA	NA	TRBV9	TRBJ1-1	TGTGCCAGCACGATGGCCGACCAGGGTAACACTGAAGCTTTCTTT	CASTMADQGNTEAFF
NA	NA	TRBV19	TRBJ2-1	TGTGCCAGTACCCCGACTAGCTCCTACAATGAGCAGTTCTTC	CASTPTSSYNEQFF
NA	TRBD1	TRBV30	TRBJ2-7	TGTGCCTGGAAGGTACAGGGGCCGTTCGAGCAGTACTTC	CAWKVQGPFEQYF
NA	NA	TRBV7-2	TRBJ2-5	TGTGCCAGCAGCTTAACAGGGTTGGAGACCCAGTACTTC	CASSLTGLETQYF
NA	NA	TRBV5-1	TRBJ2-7	TGCGCCAGCAGCTTGGTAGGGGTAAGCTCCTACGAGCAGTACTTC	CASSLVGVSSYEQYF
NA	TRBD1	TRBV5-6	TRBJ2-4	TGTGCCAGCAGCTTGATCCCCCAGGGGGCGAAGGAAAACATTCAGTACTTC	CASSLIPQGAKENIQYF
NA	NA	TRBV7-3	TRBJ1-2	TGTGCCAGCAGCTGTATCAACCGAACCGGGACACTCTTTGGCACCTTC	CASSCINRTGTLFGTF
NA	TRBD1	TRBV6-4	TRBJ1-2	TGTGCCAGCAGAGGAGGCCTGGGACAGGAACTGACTGGCTACACCTTC	CASRGGLGQELTGYTF
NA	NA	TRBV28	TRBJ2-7	TGTGCCAGCAGGCCGGGCGGAGGGATTACCCTCTACGAGCAGTACTTC	CASRPGGGITLYEQYF
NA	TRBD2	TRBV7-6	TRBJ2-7	TGTGCCAGCAGCTTAGCACTACTAGCGGGAGGGCCGTCCGAGCAGTACTTC	CASSLALLAGGPSEQYF
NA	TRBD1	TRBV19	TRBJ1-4	TGTGCCAGTAGTATTACAGGGGCCGACGAAAAACTGTTTTTT	CASSITGADEKLFF
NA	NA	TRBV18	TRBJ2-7	TGTGCCAGCTCACCACGCAGGGGAAGTTTATCCGAGCAGTACTTC	CASSPRRGSLSEQYF
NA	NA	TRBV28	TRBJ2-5	TGTGCCAGCAGTTCACAGGGGAGGAGAGAGACCCAGTACTTC	CASSSQGRRETQYF
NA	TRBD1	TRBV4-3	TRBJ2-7	TGCGCCAGCAGCCAAGGGGGTTGGACAGGGACCTACGAGCAGTACTTC	CASSQGGWTGTYEQYF
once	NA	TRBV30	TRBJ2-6	TGTGCGGGGCAAGACTCTGGGGCCAACGTCCTGACTTTC	CAGQDSGANVLTF
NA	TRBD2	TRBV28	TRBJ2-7	TGTGCCAGCAGCCCCCCGGGGGGTTACTACGAGCAGTACTTC	CASSPPGGYYEQYF
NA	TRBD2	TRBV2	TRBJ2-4	TGTGCCAGCAGTTCGGGGGGAGCCAAAAACATTCAGTACTTC	CASSSGGAKNIQYF
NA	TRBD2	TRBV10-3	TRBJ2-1	TGTGCCATCAGTGACAGCGGGGGCCTCCACAGTGAGCAGTTCTTC	CAISDSGGLHSEQFF
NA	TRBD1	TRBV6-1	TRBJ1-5	TGTGCCAGCGATCTGGACAGGGAAGGACAGCCCCAGCATTTT	CASDLDREGQPQHF
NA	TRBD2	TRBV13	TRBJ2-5	TGTGCCAGCAGCCAAGGGACTAGCGGGCCTTTCCAAGAGACCCAGTACTTC	CASSQGTSGPFQETQYF
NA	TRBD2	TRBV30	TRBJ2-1	TGTGCCTGGAGGGGGGAGCGGGAGTCCTACAATGAGCAGTTCTTC	CAWRGERESYNEQFF
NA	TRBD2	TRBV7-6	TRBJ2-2	TGTGCCAGCAGCCCGGGACTAGCGGGAGGGCCAAGTACCGGGGAGCTGTTTTTT	CASSPGLAGGPSTGELFF
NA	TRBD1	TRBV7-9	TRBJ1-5	TGTGCCAGCAGCCAAGGACAGGCCCTTAATCAGCCCCAGCATTTT	CASSQGQALNQPQHF
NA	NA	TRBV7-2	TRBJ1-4	TGTGCCAGCAGCTTAGATGTCGGGAGGGAAAAACTGTTTTTT	CASSLDVGREKLFF
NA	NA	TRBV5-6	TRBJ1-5	TGTGCCAGCAGCTTGGGGGCACAGGGCAATCAGCCCCAGCATTTT	CASSLGAQGNQPQHF